Presented here are 23 T cell receptor beta chains from one specimen sequenced in a study of blood T cell repertoires in COVID-19. Measured with immunoSEQ multiplex PCR; TCRdb has only the in-frame clones, and not every one. The repertoire holds roughly 110,000 clones, with about nine tenths as singletons. Sequencing used peripheral blood. All receptors come from a woman between 50 and 59 years old with acute or convalescent COVID-19.

Notes on this clone: The sample has other DNA sequences that encode this CDR3 too. The chain has TRBV30 and TRBJ1-5, with a weak D call TRBD1 (6 bases). Germline V CDR1 and CDR2: GTSNPN, SVGIG (reference sequence). Trimming shortened V by 3 bases and J by 1 base, and 10 bases separated the two germline ends. CDR3 length: 14 residues. The CDR3 spells CAWSTGTSNQPQHF. The CDR3 DNA is TGTGCCTGGAGCACAGGGACCAGCAATCAGCCCCAGCATTTT.

The chain recombines TRBV14 with TRBJ1-5; D is possibly TRBD1 (5 bases). The ends were cut back, 4 bases at V and 3 bases at J, with 7 bases in the middle. Germline CDR1 reads SGHDN; CDR2 reads FVKESK. This CDR3 has 13 amino acids. CDR3 sequence (DNA): TGTGCCAGCAGCCCTGGACACAATCAGCCCCAGCATTTT. This gives the protein CASSPGHNQPQHF.

The V call is TRBV5-6, the J call TRBJ1-4; TRBD1 matches at 9 bases. V was clipped by 1 base and J by 8 bases; unmatched bases: 6. The CDR3 is 15 amino acids. Germline assignment: CDR1 SGHDT and CDR2 YYEEEE. DNA for the CDR3: TGTGCCAGCAGCTTGCAGGGACAGGGCGGAGAAAAACTGTTTTTT. This sequence encodes CASSLQGQGGEKLFF.

This chain joins TRBV7-9 and TRBJ1-6; D is possibly TRBD1 (6 bases). The CDR3 length is 14 residues. The V gene's germline CDR1 is SEHNR and CDR2 FQNEAQ (reference sequence). Trimming shortened V by 6 bases and J by 7 bases, and 13 bases separated the two germline ends. The CDR3 spells CASRGQGPNSPLHF. CDR3 nucleotide sequence: TGTGCCAGCAGGGGGCAGGGGCCGAATTCACCCCTCCACTTT.

The chain employs TRBV6-5 and TRBJ1-2; TRBD1 aligns across 9 bases. This CDR3 region has 15 residues. J was trimmed by 3 bases and V by 0 bases; bases with no gene match: 2. CDR1 is MNHEY, CDR2 SVGAGI, per germline. CDR3 in DNA: TGTGCCAGCAGTTACTCTACAGGGGGCGACTATGGCTACACCTTC. It yields the protein CASSYSTGGDYGYTF.

The rearrangement joins TRBV15 to TRBJ2-1; D ambiguous. Trimming left V 2 bases short and J 6 bases short, with 2 bases between. Germline V CDR1 and CDR2: LNHNV, YYDKDF (reference sequence). This CDR3 spans 11 amino acids. In DNA form, the CDR3 reads TGTGCCACCAGCAGACTCAATGAGCAGTTCTTC. Amino acid sequence: CATSRLNEQFF.

The chain employs TRBV30 and TRBJ1-5; no reliable D call. Germline V gives CDR1 GTSNPN, CDR2 SVGIG (reference sequence). V gave up 1 base and J gave up 0 bases, with 10 bases separating them. The CDR3 contains 15 residues. CDR3 coding DNA: TGTGCCTGGAGTGGTCCGGACTCTAGCAATCAGCCCCAGCATTTT. It yields the protein CAWSGPDSSNQPQHF. Drawing the rest from reference TRBV30 and TRBJ1-5, the complete variable domain is SQTIHQWPATLVQPVGSPLSLECTVEGTSNPNLYWYRQAAGRGLQLLFYSVGIGQISSEVPQNLSASRPQDRQFILSSKKLLLSDSGFYLCAWSGPDSSNQPQHFGDGTRLSIL.

The chain is built from TRBV7-9 and TRBJ2-1; 11 nucleotides match TRBD2. The V and J ends lost 6 bases and 8 bases, in that order; junction bases with no gene match: 9. The CDR3 contains 15 residues. The germline gives CDR1 SEHNR, CDR2 FQNEAQ (reference sequence). The CDR3 region is CASSKGLAVLDEQFF. Here the CDR3 DNA reads TGTGCCAGCAGTAAGGGACTAGCGGTGCTCGATGAGCAGTTCTTC.

In this sample, this clone turned up once. V usage is TRBV6-5 and J usage is TRBJ1-1; tentatively, D is TRBD1 (5 bases). Trimming removed 10 bases from V and 10 bases from J, with 25 bases in between. The CDR3 is made up of 14 amino acids. Germline lookup yields CDR1 MNHEY and CDR2 SVGAGI. The CDR3 protein is CATAERGTNGRAFF. Written as DNA, the CDR3 is TGTGCCACGGCGGAAAGAGGGACTAATGGAAGAGCTTTCTTT.

V usage is TRBV6-5 and J usage is TRBJ1-2; D remains ambiguous. CDR3 size: 15 residues. Germline-derived CDR1 and CDR2 are MNHEY and SVGAGI. V lost 4 bases, J lost 1 base, and 13 bases lay in between. The CDR3 spells CASSSYGLGNYGYTF. CDR3 coding DNA: TGTGCCAGCAGTTCTTACGGACTTGGTAACTATGGCTACACCTTC.

This sequence joins TRBV27 and TRBJ2-7, with TRBD2 as a possible D gene (5 bases). Germline CDR1 and CDR2: MNHEY and SMNVEV (reference sequence). CDR3 length equals 14 residues. The ends were cut back, 5 bases at V and 5 bases at J, with 16 bases in the middle. The CDR3 region is CASSSGLLPHEQYF. The CDR3 DNA reads TGTGCCAGCAGTAGCGGACTCTTACCCCACGAGCAGTACTTC.

A single count supports this clone. The chain recombines TRBV27 with TRBJ2-5; possible D gene TRBD2, 5 bases. The CDR3 is made up of 13 amino acids. From germline, CDR1 is MNHEY and CDR2 SMNVEV (reference sequence). Deletions cut 5 bases from V and 3 bases from J, with 10 bases between. The CDR3 nucleotides are TGTGCCAGCAGTACGGGATTCAAAGAGACCCAGTACTTC. Its translation: CASSTGFKETQYF.

The chain couples TRBV13 to TRBJ2-1, with 10 bases fitting TRBD1. The V segment lost 9 bases and the J segment 5 bases; nucleotides outside the gene matches: 10. Per the germline V gene, CDR1 is PRHDT and CDR2 is FYEKMQ (reference sequence). The CDR3 covers 15 residues. The DNA of the CDR3 is TGTGCCAGTGACCGACTCGGGACAGGGGACAATGAGCAGTTCTTC. Its protein product is CASDRLGTGDNEQFF.

The chain combines TRBV4-1 with TRBJ2-7, with D possibly being TRBD2 (5 bases). The V gene lost 3 bases and the J gene lost 2 bases, with 14 bases spanning the gap. The CDR3 runs 15 residues. Per the germline V gene, CDR1 is MGHRA and CDR2 is YSYEKL. The CDR3 loop reads CASSHGRGSPYEQYF. The CDR3 DNA reads as TGCGCCAGCAGCCATGGCAGAGGGTCCCCCTACGAGCAGTACTTC.

V and J are TRBV24-1 and TRBJ1-5, with D possibly matching TRBD1 (6 bases). Germline values: CDR1 KGHDR, CDR2 SFDVKD. The CDR3 is 13 residues long. V lost 5 bases and J lost 6, with 10 bases in between. The CDR3, as DNA: TGTGCCACCAGTGCTCGGACAGTTCAGCCCCAGCATTTT. Its protein product is CATSARTVQPQHF.

The genes are TRBV7-9 and TRBJ1-5; TRBD1 aligns across 7 bases. V was clipped by 5 bases and J by 1 base; unmatched bases: 5. The CDR3 sequence is 15 residues long. Germline CDR1 is SEHNR and CDR2 is FQNEAQ (reference sequence). The CDR3 here is CASSRLTGSNQPQHF. The CDR3 bases are TGTGCCAGCAGCCGCTTGACAGGGAGCAATCAGCCCCAGCATTTT.

The V and J genes are TRBV4-3 and TRBJ1-2; 9 bases line up with TRBD1. The CDR3 has 13 amino acids. Trimming took 3 bases from V and 5 from J; bases not matched to a gene: 1. Germline V gives CDR1 LGHNA, CDR2 YSLEER. CDR3 loop: CASSQGQGYGYTF. DNA for the CDR3: TGCGCCAGCAGCCAGGGACAGGGTTATGGCTACACCTTC.

This chain joins TRBV6-2 or TRBV6-3 and TRBJ1-3; D unresolved. V lost 0 bases, J lost 0 bases, and 6 bases lay in between. The CDR3 runs 15 residues. In germline, CDR1 is MNHEY, CDR2 SVGEGT. The CDR3, as DNA: TGTGCCAGCAGTTACTCGGCGGGCTCTGGAAACACCATATATTTT. Its translation is CASSYSAGSGNTIYF.

The chain is built from TRBV29-1 and TRBJ2-3; the D is unclear. CDR3 size: 13 residues. Germline values: CDR1 SQVTM, CDR2 ANQGSEA. Trimming removed 1 base from V and 2 bases from J, with 7 bases in between. In DNA form, the CDR3 reads TGCAGCGTTGAAGGACGGGTCACAGATACGCAGTATTTT. Translation: CSVEGRVTDTQYF.

This chain connects TRBV9 to TRBJ2-2; 12 nucleotides line up with TRBD2. Per germline, CDR1 SGDLS and CDR2 YYNGEE. The CDR3 spans 17 residues. With 4 bases clipped from V and 4 bases from J, the junction kept 8 bases outside the gene matches. CDR3 DNA: TGTGCCAGCAGCTCACGACTAGCGGGAGTCTCCACCGGGGAGCTGTTTTTT. It specifies CASSSRLAGVSTGELFF. Full variable domain (remainder filled in from reference TRBV9 and TRBJ2-2): DSGVTQTPKHLITATGQRVTLRCSPRSGDLSVYWYQQSLDQGLQFLIQYYNGEERAKGNILERFSAQQFPDLHSELNLSSLELGDSALYFCASSSRLAGVSTGELFFGEGSRLTVL.

This clone showed up just once. The CDR3: CASSQTSSDEQFF. Written as DNA, the CDR3 is TGCGCCAGCAGCCAGACTAGCTCGGATGAGCAGTTCTTC. J is TRBJ2-1 and V is TRBV4-1, with 7 bases identical to TRBD2. V lost 3 bases to trimming and J lost 8 bases; unmatched junction nucleotides: 4. Looked up from germline, CDR1 is MGHRA and CDR2 is YSYEKL. The length of the CDR3 is 13 residues.

This clone appeared once. V gene TRBV5-5 combines with J gene TRBJ2-7; 9 bases are shared with TRBD1. The ends lost 2 bases at V and 3 bases at J; junction bases unmatched: 6. Looked up from germline, CDR1 is SGHKS and CDR2 is YYEKEE (reference sequence). This CDR3 is built from 15 residues. The CDR3 loop reads CASSFGQGFNYEQYF. CDR3 DNA sequence: TGTGCCAGCAGCTTCGGACAGGGGTTCAACTACGAGCAGTACTTC.

This chain connects TRBV19 to TRBJ1-5; D is unclear. The CDR3 is 14 amino acids. Between the trimmed V and J ends, which lost 5 bases and 2 bases, there was a span of 10 bases. Germline values: CDR1 LNHDA, CDR2 SQIVND (reference sequence). CDR3 sequence (DNA): TGTGCCAGTAGTGTCGGGAATCGCAATCAGCCCCAGCATTTT. It is translated as CASSVGNRNQPQHF.